This T cell receptor beta chain comes out of a study of beta chain features in type 1 diabetes. Study as a whole: What patients shared with healthy donors was a similar profile of age, gender and cell yields. Whole-study results and caveats: Among patients, naive, central memory and Treg TCRB repertoires appeared more similar than among healthy donors. The study left unresolved whether HLA type influences TCRB rearrangement.

CDR3 size: 15 residues. Germline loops: CDR1 MNHEY, CDR2 SVGAGI. The trim removed 6 bases at V and 3 bases at J, leaving 6 bases unmatched. This clone was picked up a small number of times. Its target is not known. Naive, central memory, regulatory and stem cell-like memory cells within the CD4+ compartment were sorted using CD45RO/CCR7/CD25/CD127/CD95/CD27. TCRB transcripts that were expressed got sequenced, as all of the isolated RNA had been reverse transcribed. Here immunoSEQ multiplex PCR was the method, and the copy in TCRdb shows in-frame clones only, minus some. The table includes about 140,000 clones, 9% to 10% detected once.

The sample consisted of central memory CD4+ T cells from blood. The clonotype was recovered from a middle-aged woman in good health. This chain links TRBV6-5 with TRBJ2-1; TRBD2 matches 9 bases. The CDR3 nucleotides are TGTGCCAGCAGCAACCAGCGGGGGGACTACAATGAGCAGTTCTTC. Translating it yields CASSNQRGDYNEQFF.